This record covers a single TCR beta chain. Its antigen is unknown. No per-base quality is available; no much larger clone lies one base away. Each PCR received spiked-in synthetic TCR analog templates so that absolute template abundance could be estimated from read counts. The immunoSEQ assay was used to amplify TCRbeta CDR3 regions from genomic DNA with bias-controlled V and J gene primers. Rearranged TCRbeta segments were sequenced at approximately 20X coverage. The study's processing was this. Sequencing errors were corrected by clustering, and CDR3s were annotated against IMGT so that V, D and J genes could be assigned. Downstream analyses used only productive TCRbeta rearrangements, leaving out any out-of-frame or stop-codon sequences. Clonality was computed as one minus Shannon entropy normalized by the log of the number of unique productive sequences. Fisher's exact test with Benjamini-Hochberg correction, at a threshold of adjusted p below 0.01, was used to find clones that differed between time points or between blood and tumor. TCRdb's version of the immuneACCESS table is confined to in-frame rearrangements and falls short of the full clone set. An unresolved V gene accounts for under half of the shortfall where checked; the remainder is of unknown origin. Clone size and the V and J calls come from that table; the DNA yielded D and trimming. Within this sample are more than 75,000 clones, with 90% to 95% of them counted one time only. 8% to 9.5% of the sample is taken by the ten largest.

The cohort included 29 patients with locally advanced or metastatic urothelial carcinoma who were treated at Memorial Sloan Kettering on a trial protocol. Peripheral blood mononuclear cells were collected pretreatment and during treatment, at between 1 and 8 total time points per patient. The Qiagen DNeasy Blood extraction kit was used to purify genomic DNA from total PBMCs and tumor samples. PBMCs were collected pretreatment and during treatment and were isolated and stored as previously described. This sample is drawn from a study of PD-L1 blockade in urothelial cancer (TCRdb year 2017). Regarding the study in general: Therapy was started around 2014 for all patients, and atezolizumab 1,200 mg was administered intravenously every 3 weeks. About 90% of the roughly 29 patients were identified as males with urothelial cancer of bladder origin, and a prior smoking history was reported by 18 of 29 patients. An ECOG performance status of 0 or 1 was recorded for the patients, and 0 to 3 prior chemotherapy regimens had been received by the patients. Blood samples were analyzed at two time points: 3 weeks after treatment start (second dose) and 6 weeks after treatment start. Blood samples yielded a median of around 150,000 T cells and roughly 80,000 unique TCRs, with median clonality approximately 0.08. The study, an exploratory multi-omic analysis, examined somatic, immune and clinical correlates of response to PD-L1 blockade with atezolizumab in urothelial cancer. Pretreatment tumor samples and matched peripheral blood, collected serially before and after atezolizumab treatment, underwent TCR sequencing. Durable clinical benefit was defined as a progression-free survival longer than 6 months, and TCR features were additionally tested against progression-free survival and overall survival. In the same patients, whole exome sequencing and RNA sequencing of pretreatment tumors were performed in addition to TCR sequencing. Durable clinical benefit was achieved by nine patients and was not achieved by 20 patients. Pretreatment blood TCR-seq was available for about 27 patients, at least one posttreatment blood collection was obtained for about 24 patients, and tumor TCR-seq was available for about 24 patients.

The full study reports these points: Among patients with durable benefit, tumor-associated TCR clones showed greater expansion in peripheral blood 3 weeks after treatment started (n of about 21, p = 0.022). Because the sample size was small (n of about 31) and many of the analyses were exploratory, the results are meant to be hypothesis-generating. A pretreatment peripheral blood TCR clonality below the median was linked to improved progression-free and overall survival.

Sequenced material: PBMCs, taken around atezolizumab (anti-PD-L1) treatment. This TCR was sampled from a man aged 55 to 69 with urothelial cancer.

The CDR3: CASSWGSGVSEETQYF. The DNA is as follows: TGCGCCAGCAGCTGGGGTAGCGGGGTATCCGAAGAGACCCAGTACTTC. The rearrangement joined TRBV5-1 to TRBJ2-5; the central 8 bases match TRBD2. After removal of 3 bases from V and 3 bases from J, the junction retains 10 bases not matched to a gene. Sequences SGHRS (CDR1) and YFSETQ (CDR2) are obtained from the germline V gene. Including the terminal cysteine and phenylalanine, the CDR3 comprises 16 residues. Only CDR3 DNA is held: 48 bases, read in frame from base 1.